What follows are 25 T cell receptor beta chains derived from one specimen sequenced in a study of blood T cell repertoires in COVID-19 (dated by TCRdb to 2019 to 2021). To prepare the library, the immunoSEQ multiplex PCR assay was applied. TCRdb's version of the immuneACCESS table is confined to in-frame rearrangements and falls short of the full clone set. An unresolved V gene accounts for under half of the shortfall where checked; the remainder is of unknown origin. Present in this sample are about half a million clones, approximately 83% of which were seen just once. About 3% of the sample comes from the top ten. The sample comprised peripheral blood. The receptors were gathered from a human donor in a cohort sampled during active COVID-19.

CDR3 in DNA: TGTGCCAGCAGTCCCCTGGGGGCCCGCTACGAGCAGTACTTC. Amino acid sequence: CASSPLGARYEQYF. The rearrangement joins TRBV6-2 or TRBV6-3 to TRBJ2-7; D is perhaps TRBD1 (6 bases). Trimming removed 5 bases from V and 3 bases from J, with 14 bases in between. This CDR3 comprises 14 residues. Germline lookup yields CDR1 MNHEY and CDR2 SVGEGT.

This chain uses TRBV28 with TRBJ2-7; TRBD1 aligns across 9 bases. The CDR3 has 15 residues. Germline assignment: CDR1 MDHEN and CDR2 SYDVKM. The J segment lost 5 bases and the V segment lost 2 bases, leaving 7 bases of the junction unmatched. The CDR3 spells CASSLRAGTGNEQYF. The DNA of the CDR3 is TGTGCCAGCAGTTTAAGGGCCGGGACAGGGAACGAGCAGTACTTC.

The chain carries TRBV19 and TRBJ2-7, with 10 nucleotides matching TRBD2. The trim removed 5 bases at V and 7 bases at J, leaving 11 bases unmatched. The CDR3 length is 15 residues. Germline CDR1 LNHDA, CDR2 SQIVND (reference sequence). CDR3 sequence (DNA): TGTGCCAGTAGTTCGTTCACTAGCGGGATTTGGGAGCAGTACTTC. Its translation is CASSSFTSGIWEQYF.

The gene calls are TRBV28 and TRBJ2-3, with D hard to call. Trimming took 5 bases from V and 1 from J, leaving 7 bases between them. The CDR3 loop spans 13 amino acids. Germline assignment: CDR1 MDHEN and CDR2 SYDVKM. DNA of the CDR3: TGTGCCAGCAGTCCCTCCCGCACAGATACGCAGTATTTT. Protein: CASSPSRTDTQYF.

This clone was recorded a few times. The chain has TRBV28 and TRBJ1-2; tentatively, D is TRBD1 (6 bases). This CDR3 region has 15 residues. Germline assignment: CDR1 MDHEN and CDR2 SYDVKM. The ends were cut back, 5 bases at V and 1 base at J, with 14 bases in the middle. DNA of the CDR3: TGTGCCAGCAGTATCGGGACAAGAGTTAACTATGGCTACACCTTC. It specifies CASSIGTRVNYGYTF.

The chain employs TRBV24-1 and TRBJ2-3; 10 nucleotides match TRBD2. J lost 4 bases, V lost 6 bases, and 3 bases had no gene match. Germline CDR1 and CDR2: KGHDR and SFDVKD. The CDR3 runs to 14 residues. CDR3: CATSSAGGADTQYF. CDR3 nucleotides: TGTGCCACCAGTTCAGCGGGAGGGGCAGATACGCAGTATTTT.

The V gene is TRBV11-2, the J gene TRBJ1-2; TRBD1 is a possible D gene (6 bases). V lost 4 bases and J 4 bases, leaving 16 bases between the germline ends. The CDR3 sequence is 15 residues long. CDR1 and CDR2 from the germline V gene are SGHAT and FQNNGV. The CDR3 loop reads CASSSLQGFGYGYTF. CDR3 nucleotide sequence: TGTGCCAGCAGCTCCCTACAGGGATTTGGCTATGGCTACACCTTC. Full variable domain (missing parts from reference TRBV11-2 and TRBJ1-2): EAGVAQSPRYKIIEKRQSVAFWCNPISGHATLYWYQQILGQGPKLLIQFQNNGVVDDSQLPKDRFSAERLKGVDSTLKIQPAKLEDSAVYLCASSSLQGFGYGYTFGSGTRLTVV.

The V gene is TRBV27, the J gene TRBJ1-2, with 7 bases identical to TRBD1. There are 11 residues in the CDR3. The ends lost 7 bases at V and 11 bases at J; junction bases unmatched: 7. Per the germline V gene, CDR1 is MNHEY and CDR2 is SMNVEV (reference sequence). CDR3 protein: CASTSGGRYTF. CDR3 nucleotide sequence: TGTGCCAGCACCTCAGGGGGGAGGTACACCTTC.

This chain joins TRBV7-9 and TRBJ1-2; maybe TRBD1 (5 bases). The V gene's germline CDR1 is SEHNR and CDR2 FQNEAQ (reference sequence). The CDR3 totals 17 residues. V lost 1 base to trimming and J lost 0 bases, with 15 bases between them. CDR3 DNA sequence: TGTGCCAGCAGCTTAGGGACATCGAACCCTTCTAACTATGGCTACACCTTC. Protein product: CASSLGTSNPSNYGYTF. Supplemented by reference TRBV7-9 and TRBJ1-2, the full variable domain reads DTGVSQNPRHKITKRGQNVTFRCDPISEHNRLYWYRQTLGQGPEFLTYFQNEAQLEKSRLLSDRFSAERPKGSFSTLEIQRTEQGDSAMYLCASSLGTSNPSNYGYTFGSGTRLTVV.

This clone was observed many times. The CDR3 loop is CASSSPTGLAEYEQYF. The CDR3 DNA sequence: TGTGCCAGCAGTTCCCCAACGGGACTAGCGGAGTACGAGCAGTACTTC. The V call is TRBV28, the J call TRBJ2-7, with TRBD2 identical over 11 bases. Losses at the gene ends were 4 bases for V and 4 bases for J; bases not matched to a gene: 9. Germline loops: CDR1 MDHEN, CDR2 SYDVKM. This CDR3 spans 16 amino acids.

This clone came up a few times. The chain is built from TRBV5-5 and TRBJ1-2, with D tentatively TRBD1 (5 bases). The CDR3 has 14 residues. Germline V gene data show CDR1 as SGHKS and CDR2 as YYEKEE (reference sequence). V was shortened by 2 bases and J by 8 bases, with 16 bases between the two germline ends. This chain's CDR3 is CASSFSSPTEGYTF. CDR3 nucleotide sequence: TGTGCCAGCAGCTTTAGCTCGCCGACAGAAGGCTACACCTTC.

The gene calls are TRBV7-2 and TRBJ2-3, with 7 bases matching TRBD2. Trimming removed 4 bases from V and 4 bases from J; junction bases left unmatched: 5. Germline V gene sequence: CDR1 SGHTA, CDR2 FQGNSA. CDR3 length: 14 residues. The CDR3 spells CASSYGLDSDTQYF. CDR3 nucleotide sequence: TGTGCCAGCAGCTACGGACTAGACTCAGATACGCAGTATTTT.

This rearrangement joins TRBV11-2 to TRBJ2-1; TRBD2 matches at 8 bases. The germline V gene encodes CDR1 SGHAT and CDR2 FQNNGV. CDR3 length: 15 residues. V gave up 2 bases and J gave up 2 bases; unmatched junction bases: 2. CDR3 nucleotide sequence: TGTGCCAGCAGCTTACCGGGAGGGGCCTACAATGAGCAGTTCTTC. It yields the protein CASSLPGGAYNEQFF.

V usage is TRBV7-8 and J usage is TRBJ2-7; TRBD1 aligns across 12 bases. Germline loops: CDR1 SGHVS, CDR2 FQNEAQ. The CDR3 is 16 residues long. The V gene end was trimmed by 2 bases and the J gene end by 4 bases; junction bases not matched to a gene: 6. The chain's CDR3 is CASSLSGQGAKYEQYF. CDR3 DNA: TGTGCCAGCAGCTTATCGGGACAGGGGGCGAAGTACGAGCAGTACTTC.

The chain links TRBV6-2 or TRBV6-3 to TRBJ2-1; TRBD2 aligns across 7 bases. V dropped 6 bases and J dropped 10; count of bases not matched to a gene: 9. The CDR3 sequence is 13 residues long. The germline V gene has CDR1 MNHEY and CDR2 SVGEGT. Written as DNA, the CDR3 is TGTGCCAGCAGCCTCTCGGCGGGGGTCGAGCAGTTCTTC. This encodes CASSLSAGVEQFF.

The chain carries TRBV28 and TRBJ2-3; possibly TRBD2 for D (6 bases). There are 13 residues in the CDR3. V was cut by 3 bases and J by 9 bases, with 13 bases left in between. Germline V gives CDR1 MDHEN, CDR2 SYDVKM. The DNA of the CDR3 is TGTGCCAGCAGTTTGGGGCAGGGAGGAACGCAGTATTTT. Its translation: CASSLGQGGTQYF.

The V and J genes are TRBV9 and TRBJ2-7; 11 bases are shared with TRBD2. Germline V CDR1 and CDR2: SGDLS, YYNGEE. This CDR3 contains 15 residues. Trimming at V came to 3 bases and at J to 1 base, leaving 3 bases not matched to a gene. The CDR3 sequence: CASSEGLAESYEQYF. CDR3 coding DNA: TGTGCCAGCAGCGAGGGACTAGCGGAATCCTACGAGCAGTACTTC.

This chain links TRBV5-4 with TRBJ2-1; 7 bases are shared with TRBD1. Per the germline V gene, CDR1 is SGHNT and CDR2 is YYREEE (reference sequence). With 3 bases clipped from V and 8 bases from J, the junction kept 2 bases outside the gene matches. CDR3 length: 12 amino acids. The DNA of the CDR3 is TGTGCCAGCAGCTACAGGGGCGATGAGCAGTTCTTC. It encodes CASSYRGDEQFF.

CDR3 residues: CASSRDRGHEQYF. In DNA form, the CDR3 reads TGTGCCAGCAGCAGGGACAGGGGCCACGAGCAGTACTTC. V gene TRBV9 combines with J gene TRBJ2-7; 10 nucleotides line up with TRBD1. The junction had 3 bases not matched to a gene; V was cut back by 4 bases and J by 5 bases. This CDR3 is 13 amino acids long. Germline V gene sequence: CDR1 SGDLS, CDR2 YYNGEE.

CDR3 sequence: CASSAGLAPNIQYF. The CDR3 coding sequence is TGTGCCAGCTCAGCGGGACTAGCCCCCAACATTCAGTACTTC. The V call is TRBV18, the J call TRBJ2-4; 9 positions agree with TRBD2. Trimming took 5 bases from V and 7 from J; bases not matched to a gene: 6. Germline assignment: CDR1 KGHSH and CDR2 LQKENI. CDR3 length equals 14 residues. The full variable domain, with the rest looked up from reference TRBV18 and TRBJ2-4, is NAGVMQNPRHLVRRRGQEARLRCSPMKGHSHVYWYRQLPEEGLKFMVYLQKENIIDESGMPKERFSAEFPKEGPSILRIQQVVRGDSAAYFCASSAGLAPNIQYFGAGTRLSVL.

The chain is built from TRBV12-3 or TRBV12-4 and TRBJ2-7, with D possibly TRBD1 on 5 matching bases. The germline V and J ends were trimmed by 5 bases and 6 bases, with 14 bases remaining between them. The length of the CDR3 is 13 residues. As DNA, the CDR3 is TGTGCCAGCAGTCCCGCAGGGCTCTCCGAGCAGTACTTC. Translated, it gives CASSPAGLSEQYF.

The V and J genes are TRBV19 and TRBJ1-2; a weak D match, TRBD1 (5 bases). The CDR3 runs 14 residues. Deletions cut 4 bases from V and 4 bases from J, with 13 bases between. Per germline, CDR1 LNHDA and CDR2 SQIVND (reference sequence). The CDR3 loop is CASSTRVSIYGYTF. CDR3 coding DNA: TGTGCCAGTAGTACCAGGGTTTCCATCTATGGCTACACCTTC.

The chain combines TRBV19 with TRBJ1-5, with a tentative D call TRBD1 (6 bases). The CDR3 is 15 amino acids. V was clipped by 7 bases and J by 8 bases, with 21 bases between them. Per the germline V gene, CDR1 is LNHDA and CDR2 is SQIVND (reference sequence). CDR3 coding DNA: TGTGCCAGTACCCCGGGGGGCAGGGAGAAAGAGCCCCAGCATTTT. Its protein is CASTPGGREKEPQHF.

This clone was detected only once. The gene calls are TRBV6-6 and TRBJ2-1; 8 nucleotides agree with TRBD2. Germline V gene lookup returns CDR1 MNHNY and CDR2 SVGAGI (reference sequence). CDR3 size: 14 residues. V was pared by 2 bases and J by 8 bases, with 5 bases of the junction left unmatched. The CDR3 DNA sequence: TGTGCCAGCAGTTACCTACTAGCGGACGATGAGCAGTTCTTC. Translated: CASSYLLADDEQFF.

CDR3 coding DNA: TGTGCCAGCAGCAATGGGGGGGCAAAGGGGGATACGCAGTATTTT. Translation: CASSNGGAKGDTQYF. The genes are TRBV21-1 and TRBJ2-3; the D call TRBD2 from the table was never checked on the DNA. TRBV21-1 is assigned pseudogene status. There are 15 residues in the CDR3.